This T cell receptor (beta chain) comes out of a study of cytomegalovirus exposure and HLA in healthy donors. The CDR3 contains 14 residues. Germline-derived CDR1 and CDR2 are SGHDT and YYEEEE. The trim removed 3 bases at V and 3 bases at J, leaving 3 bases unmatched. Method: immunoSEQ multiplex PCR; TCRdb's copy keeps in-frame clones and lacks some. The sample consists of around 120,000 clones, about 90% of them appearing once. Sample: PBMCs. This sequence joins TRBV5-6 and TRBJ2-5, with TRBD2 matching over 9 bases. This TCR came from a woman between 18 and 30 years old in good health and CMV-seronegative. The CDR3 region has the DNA TGTGCCAGCAGCTCCGGACTAGCGAAAGAGACCCAGTACTTC. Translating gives CASSSGLAKETQYF.